A single sample gave rise to the 22 T cell receptor beta chains below, sequenced in a study of T-cell reconstitution after alpha-beta-depleted transplantation in children. Unique molecular identifiers were built into the TCRbeta library. One entry per CDR3 protein, called by TCRdb with MiXCR from the PCR reads. The table lists 450,000 to 600,000 distinct CDR3 sequences, more than 9% of them singletons. This sample comprised PBMCs, obtained before TCRalphabeta/CD19-depleted stem cell transplant. The source is a child aged 2-9 years with inherited bone marrow failure, due to receive a stem cell transplant.

The J gene is TRBJ2-1, the V gene TRBV7-2; either TRBD1 or TRBD2 may supply D (5 bases each). V lost 2 bases and J lost 4, with 12 bases in between. CDR3 length equals 15 residues. CDR1 and CDR2 (germline): SGHTA, FQGNSA. In nucleotides, the CDR3 is TGTGCCAGCAGCTTATTGGGGGTCCCGTACAATGAGCAGTTCTTC. Protein sequence: CASSLLGVPYNEQFF.

This rearrangement joins TRBV18 to TRBJ2-7; the match to TRBD2 covers 14 bases. With 3 bases clipped from V and 8 bases from J, the junction kept 12 bases outside the gene matches. CDR3 length: 17 residues. CDR1 KGHSH and CDR2 LQKENI come from the germline V gene. The CDR3 DNA sequence: TGTGCCAGCTCACCGGGACTAGCGGGAGTGACGACCTCCCAGCAGTACTTC. It codes for CASSPGLAGVTTSQQYF.

The table lists this clonotype with many counts. The chain links TRBV27 to TRBJ2-1, with 8 bases matching TRBD1. The trim removed 3 bases at V and 7 bases at J, leaving 5 bases unmatched. Germline CDR1 is MNHEY and CDR2 is SMNVEV (reference sequence). CDR3 length: 14 amino acids. The CDR3 here is CASSFTTGGNEQFF. The CDR3, as DNA: TGTGCCAGCAGTTTTACTACAGGGGGGAATGAGCAGTTCTTC.

This clonotype was recorded at least ten times. V gene TRBV20-1 combines with J gene TRBJ2-2; 12 nucleotides match TRBD2. V gave up 1 base and J gave up 4 bases; unmatched junction bases: 7. From germline, CDR1 is DFQATT and CDR2 SNEGSKA (reference sequence). The CDR3 loop spans 17 amino acids. The CDR3 region is CSARGPLAGGLTGELFF. The CDR3 DNA reads TGCAGTGCTAGAGGTCCCCTAGCGGGAGGGCTCACCGGGGAGCTGTTTTTT.

At least ten counts were recorded for this clonotype. The chain recombines TRBV4-3 with TRBJ2-7; 10 nucleotides align to TRBD1. Germline loops: CDR1 LGHNA, CDR2 YSLEER. The CDR3 runs to 15 residues. Unmatched junction bases numbered 1, after V lost 0 bases and J lost 2 bases. The CDR3 here is CASSQDGTGAYEQYF. For the CDR3, the DNA is TGCGCCAGCAGCCAAGATGGGACAGGGGCCTACGAGCAGTACTTC.

The V call is TRBV2, the J call TRBJ2-7; 10 positions agree with TRBD2. J was trimmed by 0 bases and V by 5 bases; bases with no gene match: 10. This CDR3 is built from 17 residues. Germline V gene sequence: CDR1 SNHLY, CDR2 FYNNEI. The DNA of the CDR3 is TGTGCCAGCAGTCTGACACTAGCGGGAAAAGGCTCCTACGAGCAGTACTTC. Its translation is CASSLTLAGKGSYEQYF.

The table lists this clonotype with many counts. J is TRBJ2-7 and V is TRBV29-1; TRBD2 agrees at 9 bases. The CDR3 totals 15 residues. The germline gives CDR1 SQVTM, CDR2 ANQGSEA. V was clipped by 6 bases and J by 2 bases; unmatched bases: 11. The CDR3 sequence is CSVEGGLARPYEQYF. As DNA, the CDR3 is TGCAGCGTGGAGGGGGGACTAGCAAGACCCTACGAGCAGTACTTC.

A remark on this clonotype: One end of the junction varies from germline; a read error may be responsible. This chain uses TRBV4-3 with TRBJ2-1; TRBD1 aligns across 9 bases. The CDR3 is made up of 17 amino acids. The germline V gene has CDR1 LGHNA and CDR2 YSLEER. The DNA of the CDR3 is TGCGCCAGCAGCCAAGGTCGGTGGGGACAGGGTGGGAATGAGCATTTCTTC. Its protein product is CASSQGRWGQGGNEHFF.

This clonotype was counted a few times. The V and J genes are TRBV12-3 or TRBV12-4 and TRBJ2-1; perhaps TRBD1 as D (6 bases). CDR3 length equals 14 residues. V lost 3 bases to trimming and J lost 5 bases, with 11 bases between them. The CDR3 reads CASSLDSPNNEQFF. The DNA of the CDR3 is TGTGCCAGCAGTTTGGACAGCCCGAACAATGAGCAGTTCTTC.

The chain links TRBV6-1 to TRBJ1-1, with a weak D call TRBD1 (6 bases). The CDR3 runs to 14 residues. Trimming took 8 bases from V and 2 from J, leaving 15 bases between them. Germline lookup yields CDR1 MNHNS and CDR2 SASEGT. The CDR3: CASHLTGYNTEAFF. CDR3 nucleotides: TGTGCCAGCCATTTAACAGGGTATAACACTGAAGCTTTCTTT.

There are many counts of this clonotype. The chain joins TRBV5-1 to TRBJ2-7, with 9 bases fitting TRBD1. CDR1 and CDR2 from the germline V gene are SGHRS and YFSETQ. J gave up 6 bases and V 6 bases, and 7 bases lay outside the gene matches. The CDR3 loop spans 13 amino acids. The CDR3 spells CASIGGQGSEQYF. CDR3 DNA: TGCGCCAGCATAGGCGGACAGGGGTCCGAGCAGTACTTC.

Only a few counts were recorded for this clonotype. The V call is TRBV9, the J call TRBJ1-1; no reliable D call. The V gene lost 3 bases and the J gene lost 1 base, with 10 bases spanning the gap. Germline values: CDR1 SGDLS, CDR2 YYNGEE. The CDR3 spans 14 residues. The chain's CDR3 is CASSEAATNTEAFF. The CDR3 DNA sequence: TGTGCCAGCAGCGAGGCCGCCACGAACACTGAAGCTTTCTTT.

The V and J genes are TRBV29-1 and TRBJ1-1; no firm D call. This CDR3 region has 14 residues. CDR1 is SQVTM and CDR2 is ANQGSEA in the germline V gene. V dropped 3 bases and J dropped 5 bases, with 16 bases sitting between them. For the CDR3, the DNA is TGCAGCGTTGAGCGTCTTCTGGAGCGGACTGAAGCTTTCTTT. It translates to CSVERLLERTEAFF.

This clonotype appeared many times. The genes are TRBV4-1 and TRBJ1-2; D gene uncertain. The CDR3 runs 14 residues. Per the germline V gene, CDR1 is MGHRA and CDR2 is YSYEKL. V gave up 2 bases and J gave up 0 bases, with 7 bases separating them. CDR3: CASSQNVANYGYTF. Written as DNA, the CDR3 is TGCGCCAGCAGCCAAAACGTAGCTAACTATGGCTACACCTTC.

The sample holds many counts of this clonotype. The gene calls are TRBV6-2 or TRBV6-3 and TRBJ1-1, with D perhaps matching TRBD1 (6 bases). The germline V gene has CDR1 MNHEY and CDR2 SVGEGT. The CDR3 runs 17 residues. Deletions cut 6 bases from V and 6 bases from J, with 26 bases between. In DNA form, the CDR3 reads TGTGCCAGCAGGCATGGGGCCAGCGGGGGGCCGACATCTGAAGCTTTCTTT. Its protein product is CASRHGASGGPTSEAFF.

This clonotype appeared many times. The rearrangement joins TRBV29-1 to TRBJ2-2; TRBD2 matches at 10 bases. From germline, CDR1 is SQVTM and CDR2 ANQGSEA. CDR3 size: 13 residues. J lost 6 bases, V lost 6 bases, and 4 bases had no gene match. DNA for the CDR3: TGCAGCGTCGCCAGCGGGAGGGCCGGGGAGCTGTTTTTT. It encodes CSVASGRAGELFF.

This clonotype has at least ten counts. V usage is TRBV29-1 and J usage is TRBJ2-7; the match to TRBD2 covers 15 bases. Unmatched junction bases numbered 3, after V lost 6 bases and J lost 3 bases. CDR1 SQVTM and CDR2 ANQGSEA come from the germline V gene. This CDR3 spans 14 amino acids. The CDR3 loop reads CSVGGLAGGYEQYF. In DNA, the CDR3 is TGCAGCGTAGGGGGACTAGCGGGAGGCTACGAGCAGTACTTC.

This sequence joins TRBV18 and TRBJ2-5; 8 bases are a match to TRBD2. The CDR3 is made up of 16 amino acids. Trimming cost V 2 bases and J 1 base; bases outside gene matches: 6. From germline, CDR1 is KGHSH and CDR2 LQKENI. The CDR3 nucleotides are TGTGCCAGCTCACCATATGCGGGAGGCCTCCAAGAGACCCAGTACTTC. Protein product: CASSPYAGGLQETQYF.

This clonotype was seen repeatedly, ten times or more. V and J are TRBV4-3 and TRBJ2-3; 10 positions match TRBD2. Germline CDR1 and CDR2: LGHNA and YSLEER. The V and J ends lost 1 base and 0 bases, in that order; junction bases with no gene match: 4. The CDR3 sequence is 17 residues long. The CDR3 DNA reads TGCGCCAGCAGCCAAGTGCTAGCGGGGGTTAGCACAGATACGCAGTATTTT. Its protein is CASSQVLAGVSTDTQYF.

The sample holds many counts of this clonotype. J is TRBJ1-2 and V is TRBV27, with D unresolved. This CDR3 has 10 amino acids. The germline V gene has CDR1 MNHEY and CDR2 SMNVEV (reference sequence). Between the trimmed V and J ends, which lost 7 bases and 4 bases, there was a span of 4 bases. The CDR3 DNA follows: TGTGCCAGCACCCTCTATGGCTACACCTTC. This encodes CASTLYGYTF.

This clonotype was counted at least ten times. The chain joins TRBV29-1 to TRBJ2-1; possible D gene TRBD2, 5 bases. This CDR3 has 14 amino acids. V gave up 4 bases and J gave up 13 bases, with 23 bases separating them. CDR1 SQVTM and CDR2 ANQGSEA come from the germline V gene. The CDR3 nucleotides are TGCAGCGTTGCAGCGGCAGAGCACCCTACATCACAGTTCTTC. Translating it yields CSVAAAEHPTSQFF.

This clonotype was recorded a few times. The CDR3 reads CASSLSLWVGYTF. The CDR3 region has the DNA TGTGCCAGCAGCTTATCGTTATGGGTCGGCTACACCTTC. V usage is TRBV7-9 and J usage is TRBJ1-2; the D is unclear. Germline loops: CDR1 SEHNR, CDR2 FQNEAQ (reference sequence). With 2 bases removed from V and 8 bases from J, the gap between germline ends came to 12 bases. The CDR3 consists of 13 residues.